This TCR beta chain was profiled in a study of Tregs in tolerant kidney transplant recipients. TCRdb's table, derived via immunoSEQ multiplex PCR, lists solely in-frame clones and lacks some. The sample yields more than 60,000 clones, approximately 91% seen once. This clonotype originated in a human donor who received a combined kidney and bone marrow transplant. This material consisted of CD4+ T cells from blood, taken before the transplant.

CDR3 DNA sequence: TGTGCCAGCAGCTTGGTGGGTGCGGGGACCGGGGAGCTGTTTTTT. It specifies CASSLVGAGTGELFF. The chain links TRBV5-4 to TRBJ2-2; D may be TRBD2 (6 bases). CDR3 size: 15 residues. The germline CDR1 and CDR2 sequences are SGHNT and YYREEE (reference sequence). Trimming pared 0 bases from V and 5 bases from J, leaving 11 bases between.